Listed below are T cell receptor beta chains from one sample, sequenced in a study of shared clonotypes between healthy human individuals. TCRdb's table, derived via immunoSEQ multiplex PCR, lists solely in-frame clones and lacks some. The sample yields 2,500,000 or so clones, around 90% seen once. The sequenced sample was naive CD4+ T cells from PBMCs. The receptors originated from a man between 18 and 29 years old in good health. Some clones in this sample may be carry-over from other donors' samples. CDR3s include the opening cysteine and the closing phenylalanine or tryptophan. D genes are given only for firm matches. The size field is filled for only some rows; it gives once, few, many or a size class.

clone_size j_call d_call v_call cdr3_aa cdr3_nt
NA TRBJ2-3 NA TRBV7-9 CASSLGYGDGTDTQYF TGTGCCAGCAGCTTAGGATACGGGGACGGCACAGATACGCAGTATTTT
NA TRBJ2-1 NA TRBV5-1 CASSLGTGNEQFF TGCGCCAGCAGCTTGGGAACAGGGAATGAGCAGTTCTTC
NA TRBJ2-5 NA TRBV6-6 CASSYSKVRETQYF TGTGCCAGCAGTTACTCGAAGGTTAGAGAGACCCAGTACTTC
NA TRBJ1-5 TRBD1 TRBV6-1 CASSERTGGLRQPQHF TGTGCCAGCAGTGAACGGACAGGGGGCTTGCGGCAGCCCCAGCATTTT
NA TRBJ1-2 NA TRBV6-6 CASKLGVYGYTF TGTGCCAGCAAGCTGGGGGTCTATGGCTACACCTTC
NA TRBJ1-3 TRBD1 TRBV7-9 CASSFLDRGSGNTIYF TGTGCCAGCAGCTTTCTCGACAGGGGCTCTGGAAACACCATATATTTT
NA TRBJ1-1 NA TRBV5-1 CASSQGSNTEAFF TGCGCCAGCAGCCAGGGGTCGAACACTGAAGCTTTCTTT
NA TRBJ2-1 NA TRBV7-6 CASSLVGARPSNEQFF TGTGCCAGCAGCTTAGTAGGAGCTCGCCCAAGCAATGAGCAGTTCTTC
NA TRBJ2-7 TRBD1 TRBV27 CASSGRQGAYEQYF TGTGCCAGCAGCGGGCGACAGGGTGCCTACGAGCAGTACTTC
once TRBJ2-2 NA TRBV29-1 CSALPVAGPNTVTGELFF TGCAGCGCCCTCCCCGTAGCAGGCCCTAATACCGTCACCGGGGAGCTGTTTTTT
NA TRBJ2-7 NA TRBV12-1 CASSSPGLAAQYF TGTGCCAGCAGCTCCCCGGGACTAGCGGCTCAGTACTTC
NA TRBJ2-7 NA TRBV28 CASSSGGGAYEQYF TGTGCCAGCAGTTCCGGTGGAGGGGCCTACGAGCAGTACTTC
NA TRBJ2-1 TRBD1 TRBV14 CASSPAWTMTGGNEQFF TGTGCCAGCAGCCCTGCATGGACCATGACAGGGGGCAATGAGCAGTTCTTC
NA TRBJ2-1 TRBD2 TRBV7-9 CASSILTSVSEQFF TGTGCCAGCAGCATACTGACTAGCGTCAGTGAGCAGTTCTTC
NA TRBJ2-1 NA TRBV6-1 CASNGGYNEQFF TGTGCCAGCAATGGGGGATACAATGAGCAGTTCTTC
NA TRBJ2-3 NA TRBV7-2 CASSQGLDTQYF TGTGCCAGCAGCCAAGGGCTAGATACGCAGTATTTT
NA TRBJ2-1 TRBD1 TRBV5-4 CASSPTRTGAYNEQFF TGTGCCAGCAGCCCGACCCGGACAGGGGCCTACAATGAGCAGTTCTTC
NA TRBJ2-1 NA TRBV30 CAWSVMRGSNEQFF TGTGCCTGGAGTGTAATGCGGGGCTCCAATGAGCAGTTCTTC
once TRBJ1-3 NA TRBV9 CASSVATGSGNTIYF TGTGCCAGCAGCGTAGCGACGGGCTCTGGAAACACCATATATTTT
NA TRBJ1-3 TRBD1 TRBV6-1 CASSGRQGSTGNTIYF TGTGCCAGCAGTGGGCGACAGGGGTCTACTGGAAACACCATATATTTT
NA TRBJ2-2 NA TRBV10-3 CAVTRMTGELFF TGTGCCGTCACCCGGATGACCGGGGAGCTGTTTTTT
NA TRBJ1-2 NA TRBV10-3 CAIKGDFPAAGAYGYTF TGTGCCATCAAAGGGGACTTTCCCGCGGCGGGGGCCTATGGCTACACCTTC
NA TRBJ1-1 NA TRBV5-4 CASSLQGGWSEAFF TGTGCCAGCAGCTTGCAGGGCGGGTGGAGTGAAGCTTTCTTT
NA TRBJ1-5 NA TRBV28 CASDRFGQPQHF TGTGCCAGCGACAGGTTTGGTCAGCCCCAGCATTTT
NA TRBJ2-2 NA TRBV15 CATSRHSSNTGELFF TGTGCCACCAGCAGACATTCGTCGAACACCGGGGAGCTGTTTTTT
NA TRBJ1-2 TRBD1 TRBV6-1 CASSEARGQGYGYTF TGTGCCAGCAGTGAAGCCAGGGGACAGGGCTATGGCTACACCTTC
NA TRBJ2-5 NA TRBV5-1 CASSLMGSEETQYF TGCGCCAGCAGCTTGATGGGCTCGGAGGAGACCCAGTACTTC
NA TRBJ1-5 TRBD1 TRBV28 CASSISPWTGDQPQHF TGTGCCAGCAGTATCTCGCCGTGGACAGGGGACCAGCCCCAGCATTTT
NA TRBJ2-7 TRBD1 TRBV11-2 CASSRTTGGSRWTYEQYF TGTGCCAGCAGCCGAACGACAGGGGGCTCCCGTTGGACCTACGAGCAGTACTTC
NA TRBJ2-7 NA TRBV7-9 CASSTDRDSGEQYF TGTGCCAGCAGCACCGACAGGGACTCGGGCGAGCAGTACTTC
NA TRBJ2-7 NA TRBV6-1 CASSRTPWSSYEQYF TGTGCCAGCAGCCGAACCCCTTGGAGCTCCTACGAGCAGTACTTC
NA TRBJ1-2 NA TRBV5-1 CASLPDSPNYGYTF TGCGCCAGCCTCCCGGACAGCCCTAACTATGGCTACACCTTC
NA TRBJ2-3 NA TRBV4-3 CASSQDLRQSTDTQYF TGCGCCAGCAGCCAAGATCTCCGCCAGAGCACAGATACGCAGTATTTT
NA TRBJ1-2 NA TRBV5-1 CASSFGDTQGYTF TGCGCCAGCAGCTTTGGAGACACCCAGGGCTACACCTTC
NA TRBJ2-3 TRBD2 TRBV29-1 CSVRLAAFTDTQYF TGCAGCGTTCGGCTAGCGGCTTTCACAGATACGCAGTATTTT
NA TRBJ2-5 NA TRBV14 CASSPYPKGTQYF TGTGCCAGCAGCCCCTACCCCAAGGGGACCCAGTACTTC
NA TRBJ2-5 TRBD1 TRBV5-1 CASSSRGQGQETQYF TGCGCCAGCAGCAGCCGGGGACAGGGCCAAGAGACCCAGTACTTC
NA TRBJ2-4 TRBD1 TRBV28 CASEAGTGGFKGTIQYF TGTGCCAGCGAAGCCGGGACAGGGGGTTTCAAAGGAACCATTCAGTACTTC
NA TRBJ2-7 NA TRBV7-9 CASSLAMGRVEYEQYF TGTGCCAGCAGCTTAGCCATGGGCAGGGTCGAGTACGAGCAGTACTTC
NA TRBJ1-2 NA TRBV2 CASSEAGRAGGYTF TGTGCCAGCAGTGAAGCGGGACGGGCGGGAGGCTACACCTTC
NA TRBJ1-3 NA TRBV27 CATRAGGASGNTIYF TGTGCCACCAGGGCGGGGGGGGCCAGTGGAAACACCATATATTTT
NA TRBJ2-4 TRBD2 TRBV19 CASSTPQRELQNIQYF TGTGCCAGTAGTACCCCTCAGCGGGAGCTCCAAAACATTCAGTACTTC
NA TRBJ2-1 NA TRBV5-5 CASSSTDGGEQFF TGTGCCAGCAGCTCCACCGATGGCGGTGAGCAGTTCTTC
once TRBJ2-1 NA TRBV28 CASSLTMGEQFF TGTGCCAGCAGTCTGACTATGGGTGAGCAGTTCTTC
NA TRBJ1-3 NA TRBV6-4 CASSDSRGIGNTIYF TGTGCCAGCAGTGACTCACGGGGGATTGGAAACACCATATATTTT
NA TRBJ1-3 NA TRBV5-5 CASSLGPGSGNTIYF TGTGCCAGCAGCTTGGGGCCCGGCTCTGGAAACACCATATATTTT
few TRBJ1-1 TRBD1 TRBV5-1 CASRQGQGEKAFF TGCGCCAGCAGGCAAGGACAGGGGGAAAAAGCTTTCTTT
NA TRBJ2-5 TRBD2 TRBV7-8 CASSKLRLAVQETQYF TGTGCCAGCAGTAAATTACGACTAGCGGTACAAGAGACCCAGTACTTC
NA TRBJ1-5 NA TRBV2 CASRGSYSNQPQHF TGTGCCAGCAGGGGGTCATATAGCAATCAGCCCCAGCATTTT
few TRBJ1-1 NA TRBV7-2 CASSAREGEAFF TGTGCCAGCAGCGCGCGGGAAGGTGAAGCTTTCTTT
NA TRBJ1-5 NA TRBV27 CASSPTPPSRHF TGTGCCAGCAGCCCAACCCCCCCGTCGCGACATTTT
NA TRBJ2-1 TRBD1 TRBV5-1 CASSRDRGYNEQFF TGCGCCAGCAGCCGGGACAGGGGCTACAATGAGCAGTTCTTC
NA TRBJ2-7 TRBD1 TRBV7-8 CASSSPGQGAYEQYF TGTGCCAGCAGCTCGCCTGGACAGGGGGCTTACGAGCAGTACTTC
once TRBJ2-7 NA TRBV28 CASSLGVPYEQYF TGTGCCAGCAGTTTAGGGGTGCCCTACGAGCAGTACTTC